Listed below are T cell receptor beta chains from one sample, sequenced in a study of CD8 T cells in Susac syndrome. TCRdb used MiXCR to reprocess the immunoSEQ multiplex PCR reads, holding one entry per CDR3 protein. The sample lists fewer than 200,000 distinct CDR3 sequences, 80% to 95% occurring once. The sequencing sample was made of CD4+ T cells from PBMCs. The receptors were gathered from a human donor in good health. The CDR3 runs from the conserved cysteine through the conserved F or W. The order of the fields is CDR3 length, clone size, V gene, J gene, CDR3 protein. Clone size is not always given. Where it is, it says once, few, many or a class for expanded clones.

11	-	TRBV29-1	TRBJ1-1	CSVIGGAEAFF
15	-	TRBV20-1	TRBJ2-3	CSARDQWGTTDTQYF
14	-	TRBV7-9	TRBJ1-1	CASSRDGDNTEAFF
16	once	TRBV12-3/TRBV12-4	TRBJ2-3	CASSYGLAAAADTQYF
14	-	TRBV7-2	TRBJ1-1	CASSGGGMNTEAFF
12	-	TRBV9	TRBJ1-1	CATSRPNTEAFF
14	-	TRBV4-3	TRBJ1-4	CASSPRITNEKLFF
14	-	TRBV4-2	TRBJ1-5	CASSLLGGDQPQHF
14	-	TRBV5-6	TRBJ2-5	CASSLAGQMETQYF
20	-	TRBV11-1	TRBJ2-4	CASSLESLGQRGPLKNIQYF
14	-	TRBV29-1	TRBJ2-1	CSVGHRLTYNEQFF
16	-	TRBV7-2	TRBJ2-1	CASSFGIAGGRNEQFF
12	-	TRBV28	TRBJ1-2	CASRQGVRGYTF
16	-	TRBV9	TRBJ2-3	CASSVRGQGAGDTQYF
15	-	TRBV28	TRBJ2-4	CASSPGDRLLNIQYF
13	-	TRBV5-1	TRBJ2-1	CAGGGGSYNEQFF
13	-	TRBV7-9	TRBJ2-7	CASLSTLSYEQYF
14	-	TRBV6-2/TRBV6-3	TRBJ1-2	CASSPPDRSYGYTF
17	-	TRBV11-2	TRBJ1-5	CASSLEGGRGSNQPQHF
12	-	TRBV2	TRBJ1-5	CASSRADQPQHF
15	-	TRBV2	TRBJ2-3	CASFGRGQGPDTQYF
14	-	TRBV20-1	TRBJ2-5	CSAFGTSGTFGQYF
16	-	TRBV20-1	TRBJ2-5	CSASHRPGRGGQTQYF
14	-	TRBV10-3	TRBJ1-5	CAISGSGGERPQHF
13	-	TRBV5-1	TRBJ2-7	CASSLWAADEQYF
14	-	TRBV20-1	TRBJ2-5	CSAEDSDFQETQYF
13	-	TRBV6-5	TRBJ2-2	CASSPRIGGELFF
13	-	TRBV7-2	TRBJ2-7	CASAEGYSDEQYF
14	-	TRBV19	TRBJ1-2	CASSIDGLNYGYTF
14	few	TRBV10-3	TRBJ2-5	CAISDGLRQETQYF
17	once	TRBV6-2/TRBV6-3	TRBJ2-6	CASSYVQGLSGANVLTF
15	-	TRBV5-1	TRBJ2-1	CASSSALSSYNEQFF
14	-	TRBV5-1	TRBJ1-1	CASSFPGQGSEAFF
11	-	TRBV28	TRBJ1-2	CASRQLYGYTF
20	-	TRBV2	TRBJ2-2	CASSVRGWATGNPNTGELFF
14	-	TRBV20-1	TRBJ2-4	CSAREGVAKNIQYF
18	-	TRBV7-8	TRBJ2-3	CASSLRQGRAGSTDTQYF
14	-	TRBV3-1	TRBJ2-2	CASSQELATGELFF
12	-	TRBV2	TRBJ1-2	CASSVTAVHYTF
15	-	TRBV29-1	TRBJ2-7	CSVRTSGAPSVEQYF
15	-	TRBV18	TRBJ1-5	CASSPGQNNNQPQHF
15	-	TRBV4-2	TRBJ2-5	CASSQEGGGRETQYF
14	-	TRBV12-5	TRBJ2-2	CASGLGLNTGEPFF